One and the same sample provided the 20 T cell receptor beta chains below, sequenced in a study of metastatic and nonmetastatic thyroid tumors. Treatment of any kind had been given to no patient before thyroid surgery. From the PCR reads, TCRdb re-called clones with MiXCR. Of some 8,400 clones in the sample, 28% are singletons; the top ten hold approximately 40%. What was sequenced was tumor tissue. These receptor sequences come from a male donor with papillary thyroid cancer or a benign thyroid nodule (not recorded which). Some clones in this sample may be carry-over from other donors' samples.

This clone was picked up many times. This rearrangement joins TRBV14 to TRBJ2-3; TRBD1 matches 8 bases. Germline values: CDR1 SGHDN, CDR2 FVKESK. Trimming removed 1 base from V and 5 bases from J; junction bases left unmatched: 5. CDR3 size: 15 residues. The CDR3 is CASSQVRGQGDTQYF. The CDR3 DNA reads as TGTGCCAGCAGCCAAGTGCGAGGACAGGGAGATACGCAGTATTTT.

The chain employs TRBV28 and TRBJ2-5, with 11 bases fitting TRBD2. Germline V gene sequence: CDR1 MDHEN, CDR2 SYDVKM. This CDR3 is 15 amino acids long. Losses at the gene ends were 7 bases for V and 5 bases for J; bases not matched to a gene: 9. The CDR3 DNA reads as TGTGCCAGCAAGGAGACTAGCGGGACAGCGGAGACCCAGTACTTC. The encoded protein is CASKETSGTAETQYF.

V and J are TRBV27 and TRBJ1-1; the D is unclear. The germline CDR1 and CDR2 sequences are MNHEY and SMNVEV (reference sequence). V dropped 7 bases and J dropped 7 bases, with 22 bases sitting between them. CDR3 length: 15 amino acids. This CDR3 is CASTPYAGRVREAFF. The CDR3 DNA follows: TGTGCCAGCACTCCCTACGCTGGACGTGTCCGTGAAGCTTTCTTT.

This clone is deemed medium-sized. J is TRBJ2-1 and V is TRBV6-1; 10 nucleotides match TRBD1. The CDR3 totals 13 residues. J gave up 4 bases and V 11 bases, and 5 bases lay outside the gene matches. The germline CDR1 and CDR2 sequences are MNHNS and SASEGT. CDR3 region: CASRDRGYNEQFF. CDR3 DNA: TGTGCCTCACGGGACAGGGGTTACAATGAGCAGTTCTTC.

This clone has only a few counts. The genes are TRBV28 and TRBJ2-1, with D possibly being TRBD1 (6 bases). The germline CDR1 and CDR2 sequences are MDHEN and SYDVKM. The CDR3 is 15 residues long. The V gene lost 3 bases and the J gene lost 2 bases, with 11 bases spanning the gap. The CDR3 DNA follows: TGTGCCAGCAGTTTGAATTGGACAGCCTACAATGAGCAGTTCTTC. Encoded protein: CASSLNWTAYNEQFF.

This clone was found a few times. The chain uses TRBV11-2 and TRBJ2-1; no reliable D call. From germline, CDR1 is SGHAT and CDR2 FQNNGV. The CDR3 is 14 amino acids. The V end lost 1 base, the J end lost 7 bases, and 11 bases lay between the germline ends. In DNA form, the CDR3 reads TGTGCCAGCAGCTTAGGTGGCGTACGAAATGAGCAGTTCTTC. Protein product: CASSLGGVRNEQFF.

The V gene is TRBV7-9, the J gene TRBJ2-7; no firm D call. The V and J ends lost 3 bases and 1 base respectively, with 7 bases between them. The CDR3 runs to 13 residues. In germline, CDR1 is SEHNR, CDR2 FQNEAQ (reference sequence). Here the CDR3 reads CASSLLQSYEQYF. The CDR3 nucleotides read TGTGCCAGCAGCTTGCTTCAGTCCTACGAGCAGTACTTC.

This clone was recorded at least ten times. The V call is TRBV5-4, the J call TRBJ2-3; D gene ambiguous. Germline V lookup: CDR1 SGHNT, CDR2 YYREEE (reference sequence). The V and J ends lost 4 bases and 6 bases respectively, with 6 bases between them. The CDR3 totals 11 residues. The CDR3 sequence is CASSLLDTQYF. The CDR3 DNA follows: TGTGCCAGCAGCCTTTTGGATACGCAGTATTTT.

The chain couples TRBV6-5 to TRBJ1-1; D gene uncertain. V gave up 0 bases and J gave up 5 bases, with 7 bases separating them. The germline CDR1 and CDR2 sequences are MNHEY and SVGAGI. This CDR3 is 13 amino acids long. The DNA for the CDR3 is TGTGCCAGCAGTTACTCGGGGAGGACTGAAGCTTTCTTT. It is translated as CASSYSGRTEAFF.

The chain joins TRBV28 to TRBJ2-7; unclear D gene. Germline assignment: CDR1 MDHEN and CDR2 SYDVKM. V lost 5 bases to trimming and J lost 3 bases, with 17 bases between them. The length of the CDR3 is 15 residues. The CDR3 loop reads CASSPMRSNDYEQYF. The DNA for the CDR3 is TGTGCCAGCAGTCCCATGAGGTCGAACGACTACGAGCAGTACTTC.

CDR3 sequence reads: CASSLEGTRFRVEWTGELFF. CDR3 bases: TGTGCCAGCAGTTTAGAGGGGACCCGATTTCGAGTTGAGTGGACCGGGGAGCTGTTTTTT. The chain recombines TRBV12-3 or TRBV12-4 with TRBJ2-2; D may correspond to TRBD1 or TRBD2 (5 bases each). Trimming pared 1 base from V and 5 bases from J, leaving 26 bases between. The CDR3 contains 20 residues.

This clone turned up a few times. The V call is TRBV27, the J call TRBJ2-3, with TRBD2 as a possible D gene (5 bases). Germline V gene data show CDR1 as MNHEY and CDR2 as SMNVEV (reference sequence). Trimming removed 4 bases at V and 0 bases at J, with 11 bases between. This CDR3 comprises 15 residues. CDR3 sequence (DNA): TGTGCCAGCAGTTGGCAGGACTCTAGCACAGATACGCAGTATTTT. It yields the protein CASSWQDSSTDTQYF.

This clone came up a few times. V is TRBV11-2 and J is TRBJ2-7, with 7 bases aligning to TRBD2. V trimming: 5 bases; J trimming: 3 bases; junction bases outside the gene matches: 10. The CDR3 is 15 amino acids. CDR1 is SGHAT and CDR2 is FQNNGV in the germline V gene. CDR3 sequence (DNA): TGTGCCAGCAGCCCTCGAGCGGGATCATACTACGAGCAGTACTTC. This sequence encodes CASSPRAGSYYEQYF.

Only a few counts were recorded for this clone. The chain joins TRBV6-1 to TRBJ1-1; 8 bases are shared with TRBD1. The CDR3 totals 14 residues. The trim removed 6 bases at V and 5 bases at J, leaving 8 bases unmatched. In germline, CDR1 is MNHNS, CDR2 SASEGT. The CDR3 protein is CASRTPGGFTEAFF. The CDR3 coding sequence is TGTGCCAGCAGGACCCCAGGGGGCTTTACTGAAGCTTTCTTT.

The J gene is TRBJ2-7, the V gene TRBV30; 10 bases map to TRBD1. The CDR3 covers 13 residues. J lost 5 bases, V lost 7 bases, and 8 bases had no gene match. The germline gives CDR1 GTSNPN, CDR2 SVGIG (reference sequence). The CDR3 sequence is CASDRGLSNEQYF. The CDR3 nucleotides read TGTGCCTCCGACAGGGGGCTAAGTAACGAGCAGTACTTC.

This clone was seen only a few times. The V gene is TRBV25-1, the J gene TRBJ2-7; 7 positions agree with TRBD1. Germline-derived CDR1 and CDR2 are MGHDK and SYGVNS. This CDR3 spans 11 amino acids. The ends lost 10 bases at V and 6 bases at J; junction bases unmatched: 6. The chain's CDR3 is CATTTGFEQYF. CDR3 coding DNA: TGTGCCACCACGACAGGGTTCGAGCAGTACTTC.

Only a few counts were recorded for this clone. The chain has TRBV2 and TRBJ2-3; D is perhaps TRBD2 (5 bases). Trimming took 6 bases from V and 3 from J, leaving 7 bases between them. Germline assignment: CDR1 SNHLY and CDR2 FYNNEI. This CDR3 is 12 amino acids long. CDR3 in DNA: TGTGCCAGCAGCTCGGGGACAGATACGCAGTATTTT. The encoded protein is CASSSGTDTQYF. Combining the CDR3 with reference TRBV2 and TRBJ2-3 gives the whole variable domain EPEVTQTPSHQVTQMGQEVILRCVPISNHLYFYWYRQILGQKVEFLVSFYNNEISEKSEIFDDQFSVERPDGSNFTLKIRSTKLEDSAMYFCASSSGTDTQYFGPGTRLTVL.

This clone appeared a few times. V gene TRBV6-1 combines with J gene TRBJ2-1, with D uncertain. The V end was cut by 8 bases, the J end by 4 bases, with 15 bases between. Germline CDR1 is MNHNS and CDR2 is SASEGT. The CDR3 covers 14 residues. CDR3 coding DNA: TGTGCCAGCCGCTCTGCCGGTTTATACAATGAGCAGTTCTTC. It encodes CASRSAGLYNEQFF.

The chain joins TRBV18 to TRBJ1-1; D is undetermined. V lost 6 bases and J 1 base, leaving 12 bases between the germline ends. The length of the CDR3 is 14 residues. Germline V CDR1 and CDR2: KGHSH, LQKENI. CDR3 loop: CASSPTSRNTEAFF. Here the CDR3 DNA reads TGTGCCAGCTCCCCAACATCGAGGAACACTGAAGCTTTCTTT.

By proportion, this clone is medium-sized. V is TRBV7-2 and J is TRBJ1-1; the match to TRBD1 covers 7 bases. Trimming took 2 bases from V and 4 from J; bases not matched to a gene: 7. The germline CDR1 and CDR2 sequences are SGHTA and FQGNSA. The CDR3 length is 15 residues. The DNA of the CDR3 is TGTGCCAGCAGCTTATCCCGGACAGGCGGCACTGAAGCTTTCTTT. Encoded protein: CASSLSRTGGTEAFF.